This is a list of T cell receptor beta chains from one sample in a study of monozygotic twins with inflammatory bowel disease. From the 5' RACE reads, TCRdb lists one entry per CDR3 protein and no DNA. This sample carries roughly 300,000 distinct CDR3 sequences, with over 5.5% going to the ten biggest clones. Material: blood. Every receptor here comes from a human donor with ulcerative colitis or Crohn's disease, or a healthy co-twin of an affected twin (not recorded which). Both conserved end residues are part of each CDR3.

J: TRBJ1-2
length: 17
V: TRBV5-6
CDR3: CASSLVQGWSGNYGYTF

J: TRBJ1-1
length: 14
V: TRBV12-3/TRBV12-4
CDR3: CASSWWTSNTEAFF

J: TRBJ2-1
length: 13
V: TRBV5-1
CDR3: CASSLAQVNEQFF

J: TRBJ2-3
length: 14
V: TRBV18
CDR3: CASSPRTGADTQYF

J: TRBJ1-4
length: 16
V: TRBV5-1
CDR3: CASSLASLSGPEKLFF

J: TRBJ1-1
length: 13
V: TRBV7-9
CDR3: CASRRGQGTEAFF

J: TRBJ1-5
length: 15
V: TRBV18
CDR3: CASSPLSGSNQPQHF

J: TRBJ2-7
length: 12
V: TRBV25-1
CDR3: CASGRYFYEQYF

J: TRBJ2-7
length: 16
V: TRBV12-3/TRBV12-4
CDR3: CASSFLGTSGDHEQYF

J: TRBJ2-1
length: 19
V: TRBV5-1
CDR3: CASSGRAGSDSGMANEQFF

J: TRBJ2-5
length: 15
V: TRBV28
CDR3: CASSRHGTGEETQYF

J: TRBJ2-7
length: 14
V: TRBV14
CDR3: CASSQDTNSYEQYF

J: TRBJ2-1
length: 15
V: TRBV2
CDR3: CASSTTGSGPNEQFF

J: TRBJ1-5
length: 15
V: TRBV7-9
CDR3: CASSSVGGYNQPQHF

J: TRBJ2-7
length: 16
V: TRBV9
CDR3: CASSATSGREGYEQYF

J: TRBJ1-2
length: 11
V: TRBV6-5
CDR3: CASASRYGYTF

J: TRBJ2-2
length: 18
V: TRBV11-2
CDR3: CASSLDLGYRLNTGELFF

J: TRBJ1-5
length: 15
V: TRBV7-2
CDR3: CASSLRTGYNQPQHF

J: TRBJ1-5
length: 16
V: TRBV3-1
CDR3: CASSQGQGWSNQPQHF

J: TRBJ2-1
length: 13
V: TRBV25-1
CDR3: CASSAGGSNEQFF

J: TRBJ2-3
length: 15
V: TRBV5-1
CDR3: CASSWSGEATDTQYF

J: TRBJ2-1
length: 15
V: TRBV6-4
CDR3: CASSDTGDSYNEQFF

J: TRBJ1-1
length: 16
V: TRBV3-1
CDR3: CASSHNTGQGNTEAFF

J: TRBJ2-7
length: 13
V: TRBV5-1
CDR3: CASSLAQGYEQYF

J: TRBJ1-6
length: 12
V: TRBV3-1
CDR3: CASSMANSPLHF

J: TRBJ2-5
length: 15
V: TRBV18
CDR3: CASSLEMRGPGTQYF

J: TRBJ2-6
length: 17
V: TRBV5-1
CDR3: CASSLSRRVFGANVLTF

J: TRBJ2-1
length: 15
V: TRBV5-1
CDR3: CASSLSSGVNNEQFF

J: TRBJ2-5
length: 13
V: TRBV28
CDR3: CASSFISPETQYF

J: TRBJ2-1
length: 14
V: TRBV7-9
CDR3: CASSRTSGSGEQFF

J: TRBJ2-2
length: 15
V: TRBV5-1
CDR3: CASRPPTVHTGELFF

J: TRBJ2-7
length: 14
V: TRBV20-1
CDR3: CSAIPGGNSYEQYF

J: TRBJ2-1
length: 12
V: TRBV20-1
CDR3: CSASGAYNEQFF

J: TRBJ2-7
length: 16
V: TRBV11-2
CDR3: CASSFLRLDRDHEQYF

J: TRBJ1-2
length: 15
V: TRBV7-9
CDR3: CASSYKDSLNYGYTF

J: TRBJ1-4
length: 12
V: TRBV7-6
CDR3: CASSSHVGKLFF

J: TRBJ2-6
length: 14
V: TRBV28
CDR3: CATIRYPGANVLTF

J: TRBJ1-4
length: 13
V: TRBV5-1
CDR3: CASSLKGGEKLFF

J: TRBJ2-7
length: 14
V: TRBV9
CDR3: CASGSGGSTYEQYF

J: TRBJ1-2
length: 15
V: TRBV7-2
CDR3: CASSLARTGEGGYTF

J: TRBJ1-1
length: 14
V: TRBV29-1
CDR3: CSVWTGRMNTEAFF

J: TRBJ2-2
length: 15
V: TRBV18
CDR3: CASSQQDQSVGELFF

J: TRBJ1-1
length: 13
V: TRBV5-5
CDR3: CASSLAGITEAFF

J: TRBJ2-1
length: 16
V: TRBV7-9
CDR3: CASSPRPPIDYNEQFF

J: TRBJ2-5
length: 17
V: TRBV3-1
CDR3: CASSQDFWLAGGETQYF

J: TRBJ2-1
length: 14
V: TRBV5-1
CDR3: CASMWGNSYNEQFF

J: TRBJ1-5
length: 13
V: TRBV5-6
CDR3: CASSSTTAQPQHF

J: TRBJ1-6
length: 13
V: TRBV20-1
CDR3: CSPRTARSPPLHF

J: TRBJ1-5
length: 15
V: TRBV5-1
CDR3: CASSRDGYSNQPQHF

J: TRBJ1-2
length: 14
V: TRBV24-1
CDR3: CATSDPTGVGGYTF

J: TRBJ1-6
length: 16
V: TRBV7-9
CDR3: CASSSGTGGYNSPLHF

J: TRBJ2-1
length: 15
V: TRBV7-2
CDR3: CASSPRLAGSDEQFF

J: TRBJ1-2
length: 15
V: TRBV27
CDR3: CASSFTRTHRVGYTF

J: TRBJ2-4
length: 16
V: TRBV10-3
CDR3: CAISDQGRIAKNIQYF

J: TRBJ1-1
length: 13
V: TRBV7-9
CDR3: CASTITANTEAFF

J: TRBJ2-7
length: 13
V: TRBV20-1
CDR3: CSARDLGLAGQYF

J: TRBJ2-7
length: 14
V: TRBV19
CDR3: CASSIEGRSYEQYF